What follows are 23 T cell receptor beta chains derived from one specimen sequenced in a study of breast tumors, draining lymph nodes, adjacent tissues. The lymph nodes were axillary draining lymph nodes from breast cancer patients. TCRdb called the multiplex PCR reads again in MiXCR, with one record for every CDR3 protein. The sample shows 70,000 to 85,000 distinct CDR3 sequences, 15% to 20% of them seen only once. Sequenced sample: axillary lymph node tissue. These receptors originate from a female donor with breast cancer. Some clones in this sample may be carry-over from other donors' samples.

On this clonotype: At one end, the junction sequence differs from germline, possibly due to a read error. The rearrangement uses TRBV5-1 and TRBJ2-6; 8 nucleotides line up with TRBD1. From germline, CDR1 is SGHRS and CDR2 YFSETQ. This CDR3 contains 20 residues. CDR3 nucleotide sequence: TGCGCCAGCAGCTTGGGTCGACAGGGGCCGCTCCTCTCTGGGGCCAGCGTCCTGACTTTC. Translation: CASSLGRQGPLLSGASVLTF.

This clonotype was found many times. The chain links TRBV24-1 to TRBJ2-1; unclear D gene. Between the trimmed V and J ends, which lost 11 bases and 0 bases, there was a span of 19 bases. The V gene's germline CDR1 is KGHDR and CDR2 SFDVKD. This CDR3 contains 16 residues. The CDR3 DNA reads as TGTGCCATCGGAGACGGTTCCGCCAGCTCCTACAATGAGCAGTTCTTC. Amino acid sequence: CAIGDGSASSYNEQFF.

This clonotype was recorded many times. The chain has TRBV7-6 and TRBJ2-7; the match to TRBD1 covers 9 bases. The length of the CDR3 is 14 residues. The junction had 6 bases not matched to a gene; V was cut back by 4 bases and J by 5 bases. Germline loops: CDR1 SGHVS, CDR2 FNYEAQ. The CDR3 spells CASSSLGTGNEQYF. CDR3 DNA: TGTGCCAGCAGCTCACTAGGGACAGGGAACGAGCAGTACTTC.

Ten or more counts support this clonotype. The rearrangement links TRBV5-6 to TRBJ2-7, with 7 bases lining up with TRBD1. The CDR3 has 13 residues. Losses at the gene ends were 0 bases for V and 7 bases for J; bases not matched to a gene: 4. The germline V gene encodes CDR1 SGHDT and CDR2 YYEEEE. The CDR3 reads CASSLAGQEEQYF. The CDR3 nucleotides read TGTGCCAGCAGCTTGGCCGGACAGGAAGAGCAGTACTTC.

CDR3 in amino acids: CASGFLRDSPNTEAFF. DNA for the CDR3: TGTGCTAGTGGGTTTTTGCGCGACTCGCCGAACACTGAAGCTTTCTTT. The chain links TRBV12-5 to TRBJ1-1; D is ambiguous. V was cut by 6 bases and J by 1 base, with 18 bases left in between. The CDR3 is 16 amino acids. Germline CDR1 is LGHNT and CDR2 is FRNRAP.

Many counts were recorded for this clonotype. This chain uses TRBV6-1 with TRBJ2-5, with 7 bases lining up with TRBD1. Germline V lookup: CDR1 MNHNS, CDR2 SASEGT. V shed 7 bases and J 1 base; nucleotides not matched to a gene: 3. This CDR3 has 13 residues. Written as DNA, the CDR3 is TGTGCCAGCACAACAGGGGCCCAAGAGACCCAGTACTTC. Residues: CASTTGAQETQYF.

This clonotype appeared many times. The V gene is TRBV7-2, the J gene TRBJ1-3, with unresolved D. V dropped 5 bases and J dropped 0 bases, with 5 bases sitting between them. Germline CDR1 reads SGHTA; CDR2 reads FQGNSA. This CDR3 has 13 residues. The CDR3 sequence is CASSVSSGNTIYF. The DNA of the CDR3 is TGTGCCAGCAGCGTAAGCTCTGGAAACACCATATATTTT.

This clonotype was seen ten or more times. The chain recombines TRBV6-2 or TRBV6-3 with TRBJ2-7, with TRBD2 identical over 9 bases. Germline loops: CDR1 MNHEY, CDR2 SVGEGT. CDR3 length equals 16 residues. The J segment lost 3 bases and the V segment lost 2 bases, leaving 8 bases of the junction unmatched. The CDR3 DNA reads TGTGCCAGCAGTTACCGGGGGACTAGCATGGGCTACGAGCAGTACTTC. Translating gives CASSYRGTSMGYEQYF.

The rearrangement uses TRBV12-3 or TRBV12-4 and TRBJ1-1; no reliable D call. Between the trimmed V and J ends, which lost 1 base and 6 bases, there was a span of 12 bases. CDR3 length equals 14 residues. This CDR3 is CASSLGSERPEAFF. CDR3 sequence (DNA): TGTGCCAGCAGTTTAGGATCAGAACGACCTGAAGCTTTCTTT.

The chain combines TRBV3-1 with TRBJ2-3; no firm D call. With 1 base removed from V and 0 bases from J, the gap between germline ends came to 5 bases. There are 14 residues in the CDR3. Germline assignment: CDR1 LGHDT and CDR2 YNNKEL (reference sequence). CDR3 DNA sequence: TGTGCCAGCAGCCAAGTTCAAAGCACAGATACGCAGTATTTT. This gives the protein CASSQVQSTDTQYF.

V gene TRBV12-3 or TRBV12-4 combines with J gene TRBJ2-7, with a weak D call TRBD1 (7 bases). The CDR3 is 16 residues long. The V end lost 6 bases, the J end lost 6 bases, and 24 bases lay between the germline ends. Written as DNA, the CDR3 is TGTGCCAGCAGACATACATCGACAGGGAGGCTGTGCGAGCAGTACTTC. This translates into CASRHTSTGRLCEQYF.

Details on this clonotype: A much larger clone lies one base from this, so it may be a read error. V gene TRBV7-3 combines with J gene TRBJ2-1; 10 bases line up with TRBD2. CDR3 length: 16 residues. In germline, CDR1 is SGHTA, CDR2 FQGTGA. Unmatched junction bases numbered 7, after V lost 1 base and J lost 7 bases. CDR3 coding DNA: TGTGCCAGCAGCTTAAGTGGGGCTAGCGGGAGTAATGAGCAGTTCTTC. Translation: CASSLSGASGSNEQFF.

Remarks on this clonotype: A read error may be the cause here, since a much bigger clone is one base away. J is TRBJ1-4 and V is TRBV28, with TRBD1 matching over 9 bases. The length of the CDR3 is 12 residues. Germline V lookup: CDR1 MDHEN, CDR2 SYDVKM. The V segment lost 8 bases and the J segment 10 bases; nucleotides outside the gene matches: 5. CDR3 residues: CASGTGYGKLFF. The CDR3, as DNA: TGTGCCAGCGGGACAGGGTATGGAAAACTGTTTTTT.

This clonotype has ten or more counts. The J gene is TRBJ2-3, the V gene TRBV5-1, with 14 bases matching TRBD2. With V trimmed by 4 bases and J by 0 bases, 7 bases remained unmatched. CDR3 length equals 18 residues. The germline gives CDR1 SGHRS, CDR2 YFSETQ. For the CDR3, the DNA is TGCGCCAGCAGCCGACTAGCGGGAGGGCGGGATAGCACAGATACGCAGTATTTT. Translating it yields CASSRLAGGRDSTDTQYF.

This clonotype has at least ten counts. This chain connects TRBV11-1 to TRBJ2-1; 8 nucleotides line up with TRBD2. The CDR3 loop spans 19 amino acids. The ends lost 0 bases at V and 15 bases at J; junction bases unmatched: 25. The V gene's germline CDR1 is SGHAT and CDR2 FQDESV (reference sequence). In DNA, the CDR3 is TGTGCCAGCAGCTTAGCGCCGATGTGGGGAGCGGGGGTAGCCGATTTACTGTTCTTC. Protein product: CASSLAPMWGAGVADLLFF.

This clonotype was seen many times. This sequence joins TRBV24-1 and TRBJ2-2; D gene ambiguous. CDR1 and CDR2 (germline): KGHDR, SFDVKD. V dropped 12 bases and J dropped 1 base, with 8 bases sitting between them. The CDR3 sequence is 12 residues long. DNA of the CDR3: TGTGCCGCCTCAAGGAACACCGGGGAGCTGTTTTTT. It translates to CAASRNTGELFF.

The chain has TRBV19 and TRBJ1-5; a weak D match, TRBD1 (6 bases). This CDR3 is 14 amino acids long. Per germline, CDR1 LNHDA and CDR2 SQIVND (reference sequence). V gave up 4 bases and J gave up 7 bases, with 14 bases separating them. In DNA, the CDR3 is TGTGCCAGTAGTAATCGGGACATCGGGCAGCCCCAGCATTTT. Protein: CASSNRDIGQPQHF.

This clonotype was seen repeatedly, ten times or more. This CDR3 is CASSEFPGLAVYCSYNEQFF. The CDR3 DNA follows: TGCGCCAGCAGTGAATTCCCGGGACTAGCGGTATATTGCTCCTACAATGAGCAGTTCTTC. The V gene is TRBV10-1, the J gene TRBJ2-1, with TRBD2 matching 11 bases. From germline, CDR1 is WNHNN and CDR2 SYGVQD (reference sequence). V shed 3 bases, J shed 0 bases, and the junction held 13 bases outside the gene matches. There are 20 residues in the CDR3.

This clonotype was counted ten times or more. The chain couples TRBV5-4 to TRBJ1-4, with D perhaps TRBD1 (5 bases). CDR3 length equals 13 residues. Trimming pared 1 base from V and 5 bases from J, leaving 6 bases between. CDR1 SGHNT and CDR2 YYREEE come from the germline V gene (reference sequence). The CDR3 nucleotides are TGTGCCAGCAGCTTGAGGGGAAATGAAAAACTGTTTTTT. It yields the protein CASSLRGNEKLFF.

This clonotype was found many times. The CDR3 loop is CATSYRGRFDTGELFF. For the CDR3, the DNA is TGTGCCACCAGCTATCGCGGGAGGTTCGACACCGGGGAGCTGTTTTTT. This chain links TRBV15 with TRBJ2-2; 8 positions match TRBD2. V shed 5 bases, J shed 3 bases, and the junction held 8 bases outside the gene matches. The CDR3 spans 16 residues. CDR1 and CDR2 (germline): LNHNV, YYDKDF (reference sequence).

This clonotype was counted many times. The chain carries TRBV20-1 and TRBJ2-1; D may match TRBD1 or TRBD2 (7 bases each). The CDR3 spans 18 residues. Germline loops: CDR1 DFQATT, CDR2 SNEGSKA (reference sequence). The V and J ends lost 0 bases and 0 bases respectively, with 18 bases between them. The CDR3 nucleotides read TGCAGTGCTAGAGAAGGCAGGGGGGGGGCAAGCTCCTACAATGAGCAGTTCTTC. It is translated as CSAREGRGGASSYNEQFF.

The chain couples TRBV5-4 to TRBJ1-5, with D uncertain. CDR3 size: 15 residues. Germline V gene sequence: CDR1 SGHNT, CDR2 YYREEE (reference sequence). Trimming shortened V by 0 bases and J by 5 bases, and 12 bases separated the two germline ends. The CDR3: CASSLVGREDQPQHF. The CDR3 DNA sequence: TGTGCCAGCAGCTTGGTAGGTCGTGAGGATCAGCCCCAGCATTTT.

The sample holds many counts of this clonotype. This chain joins TRBV7-9 and TRBJ2-1; TRBD2 agrees at 13 bases. The CDR3 has 17 amino acids. The V gene's germline CDR1 is SEHNR and CDR2 FQNEAQ (reference sequence). The V segment lost 4 bases and the J segment 5 bases; nucleotides outside the gene matches: 8. This CDR3 is CASSSKRLAGGNNEQFF. The CDR3 bases are TGTGCCAGCAGCTCGAAACGACTAGCGGGAGGCAACAATGAGCAGTTCTTC.